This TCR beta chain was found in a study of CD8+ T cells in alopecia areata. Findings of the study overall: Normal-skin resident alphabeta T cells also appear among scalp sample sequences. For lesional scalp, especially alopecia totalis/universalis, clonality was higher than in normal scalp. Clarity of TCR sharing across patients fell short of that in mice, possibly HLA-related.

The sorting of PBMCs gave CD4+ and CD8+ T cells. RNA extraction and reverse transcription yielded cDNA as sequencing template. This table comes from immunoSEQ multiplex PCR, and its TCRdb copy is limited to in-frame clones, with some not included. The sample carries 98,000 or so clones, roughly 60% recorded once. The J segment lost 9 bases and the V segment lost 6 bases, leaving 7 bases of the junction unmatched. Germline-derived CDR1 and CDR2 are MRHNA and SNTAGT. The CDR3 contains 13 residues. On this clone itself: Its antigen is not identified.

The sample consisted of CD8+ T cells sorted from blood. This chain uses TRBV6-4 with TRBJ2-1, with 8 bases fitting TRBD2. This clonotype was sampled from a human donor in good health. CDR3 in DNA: TGTGCCAGCAGCGTGACTAGCGAGAGTGAGCAGTTCTTC. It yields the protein CASSVTSESEQFF.